One sample yielded the 27 T cell receptor beta chains listed below, sequenced in a study of T cell changes during pregnancy in multiple sclerosis. The repertoire was sequenced with immunoSEQ multiplex PCR; TCRdb's copy has only in-frame clones and lacks some. The profile shows under 55,000 clones, approximately 92% of them singletons. The sequencing used CD4+ T cells from peripheral blood mononuclear cells, collected before pregnancy. These receptors all come from a female donor with multiple sclerosis, enrolled in a pregnancy study.

In nucleotides, the CDR3 is TGTGCCATCACTGGGACAGCATCCTACGAGCAGTACTTC. Protein sequence: CAITGTASYEQYF. This rearrangement joins TRBV28 to TRBJ2-7; 7 positions agree with TRBD1. V dropped 10 bases and J dropped 1; count of bases not matched to a gene: 7. The length of the CDR3 is 13 residues. CDR1 MDHEN and CDR2 SYDVKM come from the germline V gene.

The V and J genes are TRBV7-6 and TRBJ1-4; possible D gene TRBD1, 5 bases. V was trimmed by 5 bases and J by 2 bases, leaving 12 bases between them. The germline gives CDR1 SGHVS, CDR2 FNYEAQ. The CDR3 covers 15 residues. This CDR3 reads CASSLNGGTNEKLFF. The CDR3 region has the DNA TGTGCCAGCAGCCTCAATGGGGGGACTAATGAAAAACTGTTTTTT.

This chain uses TRBV5-1 with TRBJ2-5; maybe TRBD2 (5 bases). The V end was cut by 5 bases, the J end by 2 bases, with 13 bases between. Germline-derived CDR1 and CDR2 are SGHRS and YFSETQ. There are 14 residues in the CDR3. The CDR3 loop is CASRTRPLQETQYF. The CDR3 DNA reads TGCGCCAGCAGAACTAGACCTCTGCAAGAGACCCAGTACTTC. Filled out from reference TRBV5-1 and TRBJ2-5, the complete variable domain reads KAGVTQTPRYLIKTRGQQVTLSCSPISGHRSVSWYQQTPGQGLQFLFEYFSETQRNKGNFPGRFSGRQFSNSRSEMNVSTLELGDSALYLCASRTRPLQETQYFGPGTRLLVL.

The chain is built from TRBV10-3 and TRBJ1-1; D is perhaps TRBD1 (6 bases). This CDR3 contains 14 residues. V lost 10 bases and J lost 6, with 21 bases in between. Germline V lookup: CDR1 ENHRY, CDR2 SYGVKD. The CDR3 nucleotides read TGTGCCACCTCCAAGGGGGGAGGGGGGGCTGAAGCTTTCTTT. The encoded protein is CATSKGGGGAEAFF.

The gene calls are TRBV19 and TRBJ2-7, with a tentative D call TRBD1 (6 bases). The V end was cut by 4 bases, the J end by 3 bases, with 10 bases between. This CDR3 has 13 residues. CDR1 is LNHDA, CDR2 SQIVND, per germline (reference sequence). The CDR3, as DNA: TGTGCCAGTAGTAAAGGACAGTACTACGAGCAGTACTTC. This encodes CASSKGQYYEQYF.

In this sample, this clone turned up a few times. The rearrangement links TRBV2 to TRBJ1-2; 7 bases fit TRBD1. Germline V gene sequence: CDR1 SNHLY, CDR2 FYNNEI. This CDR3 comprises 14 residues. Unmatched junction bases numbered 5, after V lost 5 bases and J lost 2 bases. CDR3 sequence (DNA): TGTGCCAGCAGTCTAATGGGACAGAACTATGGCTACACCTTC. This codes for CASSLMGQNYGYTF.

J is TRBJ1-4 and V is TRBV27; D gene unclear. Germline lookup yields CDR1 MNHEY and CDR2 SMNVEV (reference sequence). The V gene lost 5 bases and the J gene lost 4 bases, with 11 bases spanning the gap. CDR3 length equals 14 residues. CDR3 residues: CASSPAGRNEKLFF. CDR3 bases: TGTGCCAGCAGTCCCGCTGGGCGTAATGAAAAACTGTTTTTT.

This clone was recorded a few times. This chain links TRBV15 with TRBJ1-2; 8 bases line up with TRBD1. With 4 bases clipped from V and 1 base from J, the junction kept 2 bases outside the gene matches. CDR1 is LNHNV and CDR2 is YYDKDF in the germline V gene (reference sequence). CDR3 length equals 14 residues. The CDR3 region is CATSKDRVNYGYTF. The CDR3 bases are TGTGCCACCAGCAAGGACAGGGTTAACTATGGCTACACCTTC.

This clone appeared a few times. The chain is built from TRBV5-1 and TRBJ2-7, with 9 bases that match TRBD2. Germline lookup yields CDR1 SGHRS and CDR2 YFSETQ. V shed 1 base and J 2 bases; nucleotides not matched to a gene: 7. This CDR3 is 16 amino acids long. The CDR3 region is CASSLILGGRAYEQYF. The CDR3 bases are TGCGCCAGCAGCTTGATATTGGGCGGGAGGGCCTACGAGCAGTACTTC.

The J gene is TRBJ1-2, the V gene TRBV19; 7 bases are a match to TRBD1. The germline gives CDR1 LNHDA, CDR2 SQIVND (reference sequence). The CDR3 runs 11 residues. V shed 9 bases, J shed 5 bases, and the junction held 3 bases outside the gene matches. CDR3 DNA sequence: TGTGCCAGCCTGGGACAGTATGGCTACACCTTC. This codes for CASLGQYGYTF.

As concerns this clone: The junction and the germline gene differ at one end; a read error may be behind it. The CDR3 DNA sequence: TGTACCAGCAGCTTAGGAAGCTTATTTACCGCCGGGGAGCTGTTTTTT. Encoded protein: CTSSLGSLFTAGELFF. V is TRBV7-8 and J is TRBJ2-2; D unresolved. Germline CDR1 SGHVS, CDR2 FQNEAQ. This CDR3 region has 16 residues.

The rearrangement links TRBV5-8 to TRBJ2-3, with D possibly being TRBD2 (5 bases). Per germline, CDR1 SGHTS and CDR2 YDEGEE. V was pared by 2 bases and J by 4 bases, with 14 bases between. This CDR3 is built from 15 residues. CDR3 sequence: CASSFGWLASDTQYF. For the CDR3, the DNA is TGTGCCAGCAGCTTCGGGTGGCTAGCATCAGATACGCAGTATTTT.

CDR3 nucleotides: TGCGCCAGCAGCTTGACGGGACAGGTACTCTACGAGCAGTACTTC. This sequence encodes CASSLTGQVLYEQYF. V usage is TRBV5-1 and J usage is TRBJ2-7; 8 bases map to TRBD1. CDR1 SGHRS and CDR2 YFSETQ come from the germline V gene. The CDR3 is 15 residues long. The junction had 6 bases not matched to a gene; V was cut back by 1 base and J by 3 bases.

This rearrangement joins TRBV10-2 to TRBJ1-1; possibly TRBD1 for D (5 bases). Germline CDR1 is WSHSY and CDR2 is SAAADI. This CDR3 contains 14 residues. V was clipped by 5 bases and J by 1 base, with 11 bases between them. The CDR3 is CASSPWTQNTEAFF. In DNA form, the CDR3 reads TGCGCCAGCAGTCCCTGGACACAGAACACTGAAGCTTTCTTT.

CDR3 DNA: TGTGCCAGCAGCTTAGCTAGCCTAGCGGGGGACTCCTACGAGCAGTACTTC. This translates into CASSLASLAGDSYEQYF. This chain uses TRBV11-2 with TRBJ2-7; 10 bases fit TRBD2. V was clipped by 1 base and J by 0 bases; unmatched bases: 6. Germline V lookup: CDR1 SGHAT, CDR2 FQNNGV. The CDR3 sequence is 17 residues long. The full variable domain, its missing parts supplied by reference TRBV11-2 and TRBJ2-7, is EAGVAQSPRYKIIEKRQSVAFWCNPISGHATLYWYQQILGQGPKLLIQFQNNGVVDDSQLPKDRFSAERLKGVDSTLKIQPAKLEDSAVYLCASSLASLAGDSYEQYFGPGTRLTVT.

J is TRBJ2-7 and V is TRBV6-1; D unclear. The CDR3 spans 14 residues. Deletions cut 4 bases from V and 2 bases from J, with 12 bases between. The germline gives CDR1 MNHNS, CDR2 SASEGT. CDR3 sequence (DNA): TGTGCCAGCAGTGTGGCACAGACCGCCTACGAGCAGTACTTC. Protein sequence: CASSVAQTAYEQYF.

For the CDR3, the DNA is TGCGCCAGCAGCCAAGGTCTCGCGATGAACACTGAAGCTTTCTTT. As protein: CASSQGLAMNTEAFF. The chain joins TRBV4-1 to TRBJ1-1; no clear D gene. Germline loops: CDR1 MGHRA, CDR2 YSYEKL. CDR3 length: 15 amino acids. Trimming shortened V by 1 base and J by 0 bases, and 9 bases separated the two germline ends.

The chain employs TRBV7-8 and TRBJ2-1; 10 bases agree with TRBD1. V was clipped by 1 base and J by 6 bases; unmatched bases: 9. The CDR3 extends over 17 amino acids. Germline values: CDR1 SGHVS, CDR2 FQNEAQ. Here the CDR3 reads CASSLGFGGDRGNEQFF. The CDR3 coding sequence is TGTGCCAGCAGCTTAGGCTTTGGGGGGGACAGGGGCAATGAGCAGTTCTTC.

J is TRBJ2-3 and V is TRBV28; 9 positions match TRBD2. This CDR3 is built from 17 residues. The ends lost 5 bases at V and 2 bases at J; junction bases unmatched: 11. Germline V gene lookup returns CDR1 MDHEN and CDR2 SYDVKM. CDR3 sequence: CASSPLAGGRATDTQYF. The CDR3 nucleotides read TGTGCCAGCAGTCCTCTTGCGGGAGGGCGTGCCACAGATACGCAGTATTTT.

This rearrangement joins TRBV2 to TRBJ2-3; D gene ambiguous. The CDR3 contains 12 residues. The V and J ends lost 1 base and 11 bases respectively, with 10 bases between them. Germline loops: CDR1 SNHLY, CDR2 FYNNEI. CDR3 in amino acids: CASSEGRIGQYF. DNA of the CDR3: TGTGCCAGCAGTGAAGGGAGAATCGGGCAGTATTTT.

The rearrangement joins TRBV6-5 to TRBJ1-1; 8 bases fit TRBD1. CDR1 and CDR2 from the germline V gene are MNHEY and SVGAGI. The CDR3 consists of 16 residues. V shed 0 bases, J shed 6 bases, and the junction held 9 bases outside the gene matches. The CDR3 protein is CASSYSPGQVRAEAFF. DNA of the CDR3: TGTGCCAGCAGTTACTCACCGGGACAGGTGCGGGCTGAAGCTTTCTTT.

V and J are TRBV6-6 and TRBJ2-1, with 9 bases lining up with TRBD2. Germline CDR1 reads MNHNY; CDR2 reads SVGAGI (reference sequence). V gave up 6 bases and J gave up 2 bases; unmatched junction bases: 8. The CDR3 length is 16 residues. DNA for the CDR3: TGTGCCAGCAGGGACCCGGGACTAGCAGCCTACAATGAGCAGTTCTTC. It yields the protein CASRDPGLAAYNEQFF.

This clone was seen only once. The chain couples TRBV19 to TRBJ2-1, with 9 bases fitting TRBD2. The CDR3 runs 14 residues. CDR1 and CDR2 (germline): LNHDA, SQIVND (reference sequence). V gave up 3 bases and J gave up 6 bases; unmatched junction bases: 3. CDR3 loop: CASSIARGGNEQFF. CDR3 in DNA: TGTGCCAGTAGTATCGCGCGGGGGGGCAATGAGCAGTTCTTC.

The chain links TRBV27 to TRBJ1-2; D may be TRBD1 (5 bases). Trimming pared 6 bases from V and 3 bases from J, leaving 17 bases between. In germline, CDR1 is MNHEY, CDR2 SMNVEV (reference sequence). There are 15 residues in the CDR3. CDR3 in amino acids: CASSTGVGWDYGYTF. CDR3 coding DNA: TGTGCCAGCAGCACGGGGGTTGGGTGGGACTATGGCTACACCTTC.

This chain joins TRBV11-3 and TRBJ1-1; D is undetermined. Trimming left V 3 bases short and J 4 bases short, with 12 bases between. Germline lookup yields CDR1 SGHNT and CDR2 YENEEA. The CDR3 has 14 residues. CDR3 sequence: CASSLETGSTEAFF. DNA for the CDR3: TGTGCCAGCAGCTTGGAGACGGGGAGCACTGAAGCTTTCTTT.

This sequence joins TRBV5-1 and TRBJ1-1; D is unresolved. The V and J ends lost 0 bases and 3 bases respectively, with 12 bases between them. Germline values: CDR1 SGHRS, CDR2 YFSETQ. The CDR3 consists of 15 residues. The CDR3 DNA sequence: TGCGCCAGCAGCTTGGTGCCGGGAGGGCACACTGAAGCTTTCTTT. Translation: CASSLVPGGHTEAFF. The complete variable domain, with remaining parts taken from reference TRBV5-1 and TRBJ1-1, reads KAGVTQTPRYLIKTRGQQVTLSCSPISGHRSVSWYQQTPGQGLQFLFEYFSETQRNKGNFPGRFSGRQFSNSRSEMNVSTLELGDSALYLCASSLVPGGHTEAFFGQGTRLTVV.

V usage is TRBV2 and J usage is TRBJ2-3, with D perhaps TRBD2 (6 bases). Looked up from germline, CDR1 is SNHLY and CDR2 is FYNNEI. The V end was cut by 4 bases, the J end by 4 bases, with 12 bases between. The CDR3 extends over 14 amino acids. The CDR3 here is CASSAASEPDTQYF. In DNA, the CDR3 is TGTGCCAGCAGTGCGGCTAGCGAGCCAGATACGCAGTATTTT. Looking up the rest from reference TRBV2 and TRBJ2-3 gives the full variable domain: EPEVTQTPSHQVTQMGQEVILRCVPISNHLYFYWYRQILGQKVEFLVSFYNNEISEKSEIFDDQFSVERPDGSNFTLKIRSTKLEDSAMYFCASSAASEPDTQYFGPGTRLTVL.